One and the same sample provided the 24 T cell receptor beta chains below, sequenced in a study of cytomegalovirus exposure and HLA in healthy donors. PCR amplification relied on 60 Vbeta primers (plus 13 Jbeta primers). Only in-frame clones appear in the TCRdb table, and some are missing; sequencing was by immunoSEQ multiplex PCR. The data show 100,000 or so clones, around 63% seen once. The sample was PBMCs. Receptors originate from a man aged 30 to 39 in good health and CMV-seronegative.

The V gene is TRBV5-1, the J gene TRBJ1-4, with D perhaps TRBD1 (6 bases). Germline lookup yields CDR1 SGHRS and CDR2 YFSETQ. V was pared by 4 bases and J by 2 bases, with 18 bases between. The length of the CDR3 is 17 residues. Written as DNA, the CDR3 is TGCGCCAGCAGCGGACGGAGCGGGGGCCCGACTAATGAAAAACTGTTTTTT. Its protein product is CASSGRSGGPTNEKLFF. The full variable domain, completed using reference TRBV5-1 and TRBJ1-4, is KAGVTQTPRYLIKTRGQQVTLSCSPISGHRSVSWYQQTPGQGLQFLFEYFSETQRNKGNFPGRFSGRQFSNSRSEMNVSTLELGDSALYLCASSGRSGGPTNEKLFFGSGTQLSVL.

This clone turned up a few times. The chain's CDR3 is CASSFTGTGSYEQYF. The CDR3 nucleotides are TGTGCCAGCAGCTTTACCGGGACAGGCTCCTACGAGCAGTACTTC. This chain links TRBV7-2 with TRBJ2-7, with 8 bases identical to TRBD1. CDR1 SGHTA and CDR2 FQGNSA come from the germline V gene. The V and J ends lost 3 bases and 0 bases, in that order; junction bases with no gene match: 4. The CDR3 spans 15 residues.

This clone was counted between two and nine times. V and J are TRBV30 and TRBJ1-2; D gene uncertain. CDR3 length: 13 residues. Germline CDR1 reads GTSNPN; CDR2 reads SVGIG (reference sequence). V was clipped by 4 bases and J by 3 bases, with 12 bases between them. The CDR3 coding sequence is TGTGCCTGGACCGAGACTAGGGACTATGGCTACACCTTC. Residues: CAWTETRDYGYTF.

The chain has TRBV29-1 and TRBJ2-3, with D perhaps TRBD1 (5 bases). The ends were cut back, 5 bases at V and 4 bases at J, with 16 bases in the middle. The CDR3 has 14 amino acids. Germline V lookup: CDR1 SQVTM, CDR2 ANQGSEA. The CDR3 protein is CSVLKPQGADTQYF. Here the CDR3 DNA reads TGCAGCGTTCTCAAGCCCCAGGGCGCAGATACGCAGTATTTT.

The chain is built from TRBV7-2 and TRBJ2-7; 11 positions match TRBD1. Trimming at V came to 3 bases and at J to 2 bases, leaving 0 bases not matched to a gene. The CDR3 consists of 14 residues. Germline V gene lookup returns CDR1 SGHTA and CDR2 FQGNSA. CDR3 in DNA: TGTGCCAGCAGCTTGGGACAGGGGGCCTACGAGCAGTACTTC. It translates to CASSLGQGAYEQYF. Based on the CDR3 plus reference TRBV7-2 and TRBJ2-7, the full variable domain is GAGVSQSPSNKVTEKGKDVELRCDPISGHTALYWYRQSLGQGLEFLIYFQGNSAPDKSGLPSDRFSAERTGGSVSTLTIQRTQQEDSAVYLCASSLGQGAYEQYFGPGTRLTVT.

The rearrangement joins TRBV11-3 to TRBJ2-1, with 8 bases matching TRBD2. Germline CDR1 is SGHNT and CDR2 is YENEEA. Losses at the gene ends were 2 bases for V and 6 bases for J; bases not matched to a gene: 3. This CDR3 contains 14 residues. The CDR3: CASSLRGGSNEQFF. The CDR3 nucleotides are TGTGCCAGCAGCTTACGGGGGGGGAGCAATGAGCAGTTCTTC.

The J gene is TRBJ2-1, the V gene TRBV5-1; 12 bases are shared with TRBD2. Germline values: CDR1 SGHRS, CDR2 YFSETQ. The CDR3 extends over 15 amino acids. The V and J ends lost 4 bases and 7 bases, in that order; junction bases with no gene match: 6. This chain's CDR3 is CASSVTSGSANEQFF. Here the CDR3 DNA reads TGCGCCAGCAGCGTGACTAGCGGGAGCGCGAATGAGCAGTTCTTC.

V gene TRBV5-6 combines with J gene TRBJ2-7; no reliable D call. Germline loops: CDR1 SGHDT, CDR2 YYEEEE. This CDR3 spans 14 amino acids. Deletions cut 4 bases from V and 0 bases from J, with 11 bases between. As DNA, the CDR3 is TGTGCCAGCAGCCGCGGAAGGTTCTCCTACGAGCAGTACTTC. It encodes CASSRGRFSYEQYF.

V gene TRBV19 combines with J gene TRBJ2-5; perhaps TRBD1 as D (6 bases). The CDR3 spans 12 residues. Trimming removed 9 bases at V and 5 bases at J, with 13 bases between. Germline values: CDR1 LNHDA, CDR2 SQIVND (reference sequence). In DNA form, the CDR3 reads TGTGCCAGCAGGGGCCTTGGGGAGACCCAGTACTTC. Its translation is CASRGLGETQYF.

The gene calls are TRBV6-5 and TRBJ2-2; D call uncertain. The CDR3 contains 15 residues. V was trimmed by 2 bases and J by 1 base, leaving 8 bases between them. Germline CDR1 reads MNHEY; CDR2 reads SVGAGI. CDR3: CASSYELVNTGELFF. CDR3 nucleotides: TGTGCCAGCAGTTACGAACTGGTGAACACCGGGGAGCTGTTTTTT.

The chain combines TRBV9 with TRBJ2-1; no clear D gene. The germline CDR1 and CDR2 sequences are SGDLS and YYNGEE. The CDR3 has 16 amino acids. The V and J ends lost 4 bases and 2 bases respectively, with 16 bases between them. In DNA form, the CDR3 reads TGTGCCAGCAGCCCCCGTCCAGGCCATACCTACAATGAGCAGTTCTTC. Its translation: CASSPRPGHTYNEQFF.

This clone was counted once. This chain uses TRBV28 with TRBJ2-7; 12 bases are a match to TRBD1. CDR1 and CDR2 from the germline V gene are MDHEN and SYDVKM. The J segment lost 3 bases and the V segment lost 6 bases, leaving 9 bases of the junction unmatched. The CDR3 covers 16 residues. The CDR3 nucleotides read TGTGCCAGCAGCGCCGCGGGACAGGGGGCACGCTACGAGCAGTACTTC. Its translation is CASSAAGQGARYEQYF.

A word on this clone: At one boundary the junction diverges from the germline segment, which might be a read error. This chain links TRBV2 with TRBJ2-4; TRBD1 matches at 9 bases. The CDR3 is 12 amino acids. The germline CDR1 and CDR2 sequences are SNHLY and FYNNEI. CDR3 in amino acids: CTSRPGQGSGYF. CDR3 sequence (DNA): TGTACCAGCAGACCGGGACAGGGATCGGGGTACTTC.

J is TRBJ2-4 and V is TRBV28; D is perhaps TRBD2 (5 bases). With 2 bases removed from V and 1 base from J, the gap between germline ends came to 12 bases. The CDR3 contains 16 residues. Germline CDR1 MDHEN, CDR2 SYDVKM. In DNA form, the CDR3 reads TGTGCCAGCAGTTTAGAGGGATCCGTCGCCAAAAACATTCAGTACTTC. Encoded protein: CASSLEGSVAKNIQYF.

The genes are TRBV28 and TRBJ1-5; 7 nucleotides match TRBD1. Trimming at V came to 5 bases and at J to 2 bases, leaving 9 bases not matched to a gene. The CDR3 spans 16 residues. CDR1 and CDR2 (germline): MDHEN, SYDVKM. The CDR3 reads CASSLAGTARNQPQHF. The CDR3 DNA reads TGTGCCAGCAGTCTCGCCGGGACAGCGCGCAATCAGCCCCAGCATTTT.

V gene TRBV18 combines with J gene TRBJ1-3; D not resolved. CDR3 length equals 15 residues. Trimming stripped 5 bases from V and 0 bases from J, with 11 bases between. In germline, CDR1 is KGHSH, CDR2 LQKENI. CDR3 amino acids: CASSEQSSSGNTIYF. The DNA for the CDR3 is TGTGCCAGCTCAGAACAGTCCAGCTCTGGAAACACCATATATTTT.

This clone occurred once. This chain connects TRBV9 to TRBJ2-1; 12 positions match TRBD2. The V and J ends lost 0 bases and 9 bases, in that order; junction bases with no gene match: 7. The CDR3 consists of 16 residues. CDR1 is SGDLS, CDR2 YYNGEE, per germline. The DNA for the CDR3 is TGTGCCAGCAGCGTAGAGGCTAGCGGGAGGGTGAGTGAGCAGTTCTTC. Amino acids: CASSVEASGRVSEQFF.

This chain connects TRBV5-4 to TRBJ2-2; 7 nucleotides line up with TRBD1. Trimming took 4 bases from V and 4 from J; bases not matched to a gene: 13. Germline values: CDR1 SGHNT, CDR2 YYREEE (reference sequence). This CDR3 contains 17 residues. CDR3: CASSQSYRGRGTGELFF. DNA of the CDR3: TGTGCCAGCAGCCAGAGTTACAGGGGCCGGGGCACCGGGGAGCTGTTTTTT.

The V call is TRBV27, the J call TRBJ1-1; 12 nucleotides align to TRBD1. The V gene end was trimmed by 2 bases and the J gene end by 2 bases; junction bases not matched to a gene: 6. This CDR3 spans 17 amino acids. The germline CDR1 and CDR2 sequences are MNHEY and SMNVEV (reference sequence). This CDR3 is CASSLGTGGFFNTEAFF. Written as DNA, the CDR3 is TGTGCCAGCAGTTTAGGGACAGGGGGCTTTTTCAACACTGAAGCTTTCTTT.

This clone was seen more than once but under ten times. The gene calls are TRBV6-5 and TRBJ2-1; 7 bases map to TRBD1. This CDR3 contains 13 residues. V shed 6 bases and J 6 bases; nucleotides not matched to a gene: 5. The germline V gene has CDR1 MNHEY and CDR2 SVGAGI. The CDR3 reads CASRADRVNEQFF. DNA of the CDR3: TGTGCCAGCAGAGCCGACAGGGTCAATGAGCAGTTCTTC.

CDR3 amino acids: CASSPWTSGSSYNEQFF. CDR3 nucleotides: TGCGCCAGCAGCCCCTGGACTAGCGGGTCTTCCTACAATGAGCAGTTCTTC. The chain joins TRBV5-1 to TRBJ2-1, with 11 bases lining up with TRBD2. The CDR3 runs 17 residues. Germline lookup yields CDR1 SGHRS and CDR2 YFSETQ. With V trimmed by 4 bases and J by 1 base, 7 bases remained unmatched.

This chain uses TRBV19 with TRBJ1-2; TRBD1 matches at 7 bases. The CDR3 covers 13 residues. Germline V lookup: CDR1 LNHDA, CDR2 SQIVND (reference sequence). The trim removed 1 base at V and 4 bases at J, leaving 0 bases unmatched. The CDR3 DNA reads as TGTGCCAGTAGTATAGGGGACAGCTATGGCTACACCTTC. Translating it yields CASSIGDSYGYTF.

In regard to this clone: The germline gene is not matched at one end of the junction; a read error may be the cause. The gene calls are TRBV7-9 and TRBJ2-2; tentative D call: TRBD2 (5 bases). Germline V lookup: CDR1 SEHNR, CDR2 FQNEAQ (reference sequence). The CDR3 spans 14 residues. The CDR3: CASSLYGHTGELSF. CDR3 in DNA: TGTGCCAGCAGCTTATATGGGCACACCGGGGAGCTGTCTTTT.

This clone was seen a few times. The chain carries TRBV2 and TRBJ1-2; no clear D gene. Germline V lookup: CDR1 SNHLY, CDR2 FYNNEI. The CDR3 spans 13 residues. V was pared by 7 bases and J by 0 bases, with 9 bases between. The chain's CDR3 is CASTFLANYGYTF. In DNA form, the CDR3 reads TGTGCCAGCACGTTCTTAGCTAACTATGGCTACACCTTC.